The sample holds many counts of the clone carrying this T cell receptor beta chain. Its antigen remains unidentified. The CDR3 has 13 residues. Germline values: CDR1 MNHEY, CDR2 SMNVEV (reference sequence). V trimming: 4 bases; J trimming: 5 bases; junction bases outside the gene matches: 3. The data were taken from a study of metastatic and nonmetastatic thyroid tumors. The wider study: Both malignant and benign thyroid patients supplied peripheral blood and tumor or nodule tissue samples, across which the repertoires of these patients were then compared. Overall study findings and caveats: Significantly higher TCR beta diversity was reportedly seen in malignant thyroid tumors than benign nodules, in blood and tumor.

All patients were untreated before thyroid surgery. TCRdb re-called the PCR reads with MiXCR. The sample lists roughly 59,000 clones; roughly 17% were seen once. The chain joins TRBV27 to TRBJ1-2, with 8 bases fitting TRBD1. The receptor comes from a male donor with papillary thyroid cancer or a benign thyroid nodule (not recorded which). Some clones in this sample may be carry-over from other donors' samples. The sample consisted of blood. In DNA, the CDR3 is TGTGCCAGCAGTTCCCACAGGGGGTATGGCTACACCTTC. Translating gives CASSSHRGYGYTF.